By sample fraction, the clone carrying this T cell receptor beta chain is large. Its specificity is not known. CD4+CD45RO+CD25- cells were isolated as memory CD4+ T cells. Amplification of TRBV12-4/TRBJ1-2 clonotypes used adaptor-ligated barcode primers. Using its own MiXCR run on the multiplex PCR reads, TCRdb lists one record per CDR3 protein. Among 200 to 250 distinct CDR3 sequences listed, more than 4.5% were seen once. V dropped 3 bases and J dropped 5 bases, with 7 bases sitting between them. The CDR3 is made up of 12 amino acids. Notes on the study in general: Approximately 13% of tumor Treg sequences matched naive CD4+ cells. In terms of TCR gene usage, tumor memory CD4+ T cells clustered together with blood and lymph node memory CD4+ cells, as well as with lymph node naive CD4+ cells. Greatest tumor Treg TCR overlap was with tumor naive CD4+ cells.

The chain has TRBV12-3 or TRBV12-4 and TRBJ1-2; D unclear. The specimen sequenced was memory CD4+ T cells sorted from blood. The subset: memory CD4+ T cells, CD4+CD45RO+CD25-. The receptor was derived from a female donor with breast cancer. The CDR3 spells CASSFDRYGYTF. The CDR3, as DNA: TGTGCCAGCAGTTTCGACCGTTATGGCTACACCTTC.